Described below is a single T cell receptor beta chain sequence and its context. The data were produced by immunoSEQ multiplex PCR, yet TCRdb's version contains in-frame clones alone and is incomplete. The sample carries approximately 97,000 clones, about 86% recorded once. This entry is derived from a study of T cell responses to AZD1222 COVID-19 vaccine. Trimming stripped 7 bases from V and 6 bases from J, with 19 bases between. Germline-derived CDR1 and CDR2 are MNHEY and SVGAGI. There are 15 residues in the CDR3. The material was peripheral blood, obtained on day 0 of AZD1222 vaccination. The clonotype was recovered from an adult in good health. The V and J genes are TRBV6-5 and TRBJ1-5; a possible D gene is TRBD1 (6 bases). The CDR3 bases are TGTGCCAGCAACAATCCTGGGGGGGGCATTCAGCCCCAGCATTTT. This sequence encodes CASNNPGGGIQPQHF.